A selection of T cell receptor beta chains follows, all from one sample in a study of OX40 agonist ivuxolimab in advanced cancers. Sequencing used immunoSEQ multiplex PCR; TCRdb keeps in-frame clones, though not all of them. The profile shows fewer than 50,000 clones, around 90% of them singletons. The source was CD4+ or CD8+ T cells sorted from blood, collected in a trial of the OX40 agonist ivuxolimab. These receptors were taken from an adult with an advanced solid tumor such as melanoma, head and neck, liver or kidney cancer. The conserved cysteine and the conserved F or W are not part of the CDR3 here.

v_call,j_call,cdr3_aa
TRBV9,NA,ASSVGLWGNLSYEQY
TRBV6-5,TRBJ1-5,ASRPPGGPGKPQH
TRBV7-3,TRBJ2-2,ASSLRGGELF
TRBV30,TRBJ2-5,AWSVLAGVLETQY
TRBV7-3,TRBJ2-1,ASSLRGQATLSTYNEQF
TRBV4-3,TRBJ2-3,ASSQDLIGTGKSGASTDTQY
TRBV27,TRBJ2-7,ASRQGGAYEQY
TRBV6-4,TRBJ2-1,ASSEGGDPYNEQF
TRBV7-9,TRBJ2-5,ASSPNTETQY
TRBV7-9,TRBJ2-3,ASSSQAGLGDTQY
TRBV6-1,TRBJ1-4,ASSQFHRDLF
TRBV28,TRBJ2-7,ASIPGTGIYEQY
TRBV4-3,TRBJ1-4,ASSQGPVGAKLF
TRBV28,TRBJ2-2,ASSRPGDRGPRNTGELF
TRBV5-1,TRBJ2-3,ASSWTVTDTQY
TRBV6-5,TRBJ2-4,ASSSLAKNIQY
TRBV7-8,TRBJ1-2,ASSLERGQVGGYT
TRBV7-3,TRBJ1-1,ASSFWGGEAF
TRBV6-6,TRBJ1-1,ASSYMWNTEAF
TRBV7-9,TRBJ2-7,ASSLGGQGNEQY
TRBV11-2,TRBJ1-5,ASSSSGGQPQH
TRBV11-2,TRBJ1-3,ATSPTVDTIY
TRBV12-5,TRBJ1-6,ASGSGQGVSPLH
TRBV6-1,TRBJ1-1,AAGSPHREAF
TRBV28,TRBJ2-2,ASSERGQDTGELF
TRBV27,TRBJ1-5,ASSFGGSNQPQH
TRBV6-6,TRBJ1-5,ASSYPTNQPQH
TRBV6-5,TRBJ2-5,ASSYLRERGETQY
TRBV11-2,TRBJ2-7,ASSFVPGAYEQY
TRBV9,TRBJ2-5,ASSVGGYVEKTQY
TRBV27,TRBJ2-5,ASSPSSGVETQY
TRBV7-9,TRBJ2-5,ASSSGQVQETQY
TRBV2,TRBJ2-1,ASSDGTSSAYEQF
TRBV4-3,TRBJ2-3,ASSQRLWSGGRTDTQY
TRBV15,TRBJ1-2,ATSTHPRDSYGYT
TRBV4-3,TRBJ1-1,ASSQDWGTEAF
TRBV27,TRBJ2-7,ASSPGQGVYEQY
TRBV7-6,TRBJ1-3,ASSGPGTVSGNTIY
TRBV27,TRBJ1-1,ASSLWSGNTEAF
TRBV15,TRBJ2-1,ATSRDRGDEQF
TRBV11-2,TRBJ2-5,ASSLGWTSGKGETQY
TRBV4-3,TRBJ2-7,ASSQDREDGEQY
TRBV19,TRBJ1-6,ASSISPDRGDNSPLH
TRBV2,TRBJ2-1,ASKGNEQF
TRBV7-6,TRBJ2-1,ASSPWTSGEFNEQF
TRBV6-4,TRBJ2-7,ASRTPQEISPYEQY
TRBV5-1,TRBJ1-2,ASSLVPVTVFAHGYT
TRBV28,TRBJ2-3,ASSLSQWAGISTDTQY
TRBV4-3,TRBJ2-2,ASSQEFSFAAGSTGELF
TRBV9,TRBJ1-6,ASTPGQGASPLH